This T cell receptor beta chain was identified during a study of naive and memory T cell subsets. Germline CDR1 is DFQATT and CDR2 is SNEGSKA (reference sequence). V lost 6 bases, J lost 5 bases, and 11 bases lay in between. The CDR3 length is 12 residues. There are a few counts of this clonotype. Amplification of ligated cDNA took four PCR rounds with SP2 and nested alpha and beta constant primers. Blood and skin TCR RNA was reverse transcribed with alpha and beta constant primers. TCRdb reprocessed the 5' RACE reads via MiXCR and lists one record per CDR3 protein. This sample has about 62,000 distinct CDR3 sequences, with around 8% found just once. TCR cDNA received a 3' ligated oligonucleotide that carried a UMI. Reverse transcription used DNase-treated unsorted total RNA, aiming for roughly 1 to 1,100 ng.

The TCR was taken from a female donor in good health. The chain has TRBV20-1 and TRBJ2-1; D ambiguous. This chain's CDR3 is CSATDKNNEQFF. The CDR3 nucleotides are TGCAGTGCAACCGACAAAAACAATGAGCAGTTCTTC.